Below are 10 T cell receptor beta chains sequenced from a single sample in a study of T cells and copy number aberrations in small-cell lung cancer. TCRdb's copy holds only in-frame clones and misses some; the assay was immunoSEQ multiplex PCR. The repertoire has fewer than 9,500 clones, about four fifths of them found once; the top ten carry about 4.6%. The sequenced sample was normal tissue next to the tumor. All receptors derive from a woman aged 45-59 years with small cell lung cancer.

This chain links TRBV7-2 with TRBJ2-3, with a tentative D call TRBD2 (6 bases). CDR3 length: 16 amino acids. Deletions cut 0 bases from V and 1 base from J, with 11 bases between. Germline loops: CDR1 SGHTA, CDR2 FQGNSA. The CDR3 coding sequence is TGTGCCAGCAGCTTAGCGGTAGCGGTGCGCACAGATACGCAGTATTTT. It encodes CASSLAVAVRTDTQYF.

This clone was counted only a few times. The V and J genes are TRBV6-1 and TRBJ2-7; 7 nucleotides match TRBD1. CDR3 length: 15 amino acids. Germline CDR1 reads MNHNS; CDR2 reads SASEGT. With 2 bases clipped from V and 3 bases from J, the junction kept 7 bases outside the gene matches. The CDR3 sequence: CASSEFRDSYYEQYF. CDR3 sequence (DNA): TGTGCCAGCAGTGAATTCCGGGACAGCTACTACGAGCAGTACTTC.

This clone has only a few counts. The genes are TRBV7-9 and TRBJ2-5; D perhaps matches TRBD2 (5 bases). CDR1 SEHNR and CDR2 FQNEAQ come from the germline V gene (reference sequence). This CDR3 comprises 14 residues. V was pared by 6 bases and J by 0 bases, with 11 bases between. CDR3 nucleotides: TGTGCCAGCAGTAACGCCGGGAACCAAGAGACCCAGTACTTC. This gives the protein CASSNAGNQETQYF.

The V call is TRBV5-1, the J call TRBJ2-7; 7 nucleotides line up with TRBD1. CDR1 and CDR2 (germline): SGHRS, YFSETQ. Unmatched junction bases numbered 7, after V lost 0 bases and J lost 4 bases. The CDR3 sequence is 15 residues long. CDR3 sequence (DNA): TGCGCCAGCAGCTTGGAACCGGGACAGTTTTACGAGCAGTACTTC. Amino acid sequence: CASSLEPGQFYEQYF.

This sequence joins TRBV7-9 and TRBJ2-7; possible D gene TRBD2, 6 bases. V was pared by 5 bases and J by 4 bases, with 15 bases between. The germline gives CDR1 SEHNR, CDR2 FQNEAQ (reference sequence). The CDR3 is 14 amino acids. In DNA form, the CDR3 reads TGTGCCAGCAGCCTACCCGGGACTCCTTACGAGCAGTACTTC. This encodes CASSLPGTPYEQYF.

This clone was seen a few times. The junction shows a germline mismatch at one end, possibly a read error. The rearrangement uses TRBV9 and TRBJ1-1; no reliable D call. The CDR3 length is 13 residues. The V gene's germline CDR1 is SGDLS and CDR2 YYNGEE. CDR3 bases: TGTGCCAGCAGCGTGTCGAGGAACACTGAAGTTTTCTTT. This translates into CASSVSRNTEVFF.

V and J are TRBV11-1 and TRBJ2-3; 7 bases are a match to TRBD2. This CDR3 has 15 residues. In germline, CDR1 is SGHAT, CDR2 FQDESV (reference sequence). After removal of 2 bases from V and 5 bases from J, the junction contained 7 bases not matched to a gene. CDR3 sequence reads: CASSLWGGRGDTQYF. CDR3 in DNA: TGTGCCAGCAGCTTATGGGGGGGAAGGGGAGATACGCAGTATTTT.

CDR3 nucleotide sequence: TGTGCCAGCAGTCTGCGGGGGGAGACCCAGTACTTC. Its protein is CASSLRGETQYF. The chain employs TRBV27 and TRBJ2-5, with 7 bases lining up with TRBD2. Germline CDR1 and CDR2: MNHEY and SMNVEV (reference sequence). The CDR3 extends over 12 amino acids. Trimming cost V 5 bases and J 5 bases; bases outside gene matches: 2.

In the case of this clone: This sample also contains other DNA sequences that code for the same CDR3. The chain is built from TRBV4-2 and TRBJ2-7; a possible D gene is TRBD2 (6 bases). This CDR3 is 17 amino acids long. V gave up 3 bases and J gave up 4 bases, with 22 bases separating them. Germline CDR1 LGHNA, CDR2 YNFKEQ. The CDR3 bases are TGTGCCAGCAGCCACTACACCCAGCGCGGAGGGGAATACGAGCAGTACTTC. Amino acid sequence: CASSHYTQRGGEYEQYF.

The chain carries TRBV13 and TRBJ2-3, with D perhaps assigned TRBD1 or TRBD2 (5 bases each). Germline-derived CDR1 and CDR2 are PRHDT and FYEKMQ (reference sequence). The CDR3 has 16 amino acids. Deletions cut 5 bases from V and 0 bases from J, with 15 bases between. This CDR3 is CASSGTDPSSTDTQYF. In DNA, the CDR3 is TGTGCCAGCAGCGGGACGGATCCTTCTAGCACAGATACGCAGTATTTT.